A selection of T cell receptor beta chains follows, all from one sample in a study of blood T cell repertoires in COVID-19. Repertoires were generated with immunoSEQ multiplex PCR, while TCRdb's copy carries only in-frame clones and drops some. The sample has about 340,000 clones; 80% to 90% are singletons. The sequencing sample was made of peripheral blood. The receptors were gathered from a woman aged 55-69 years with COVID-19, enrolled during active disease. The CDR3 runs from the conserved cysteine through the conserved F or W. Fields, in order: J gene, clone size, V gene, D gene, CDR3 protein, CDR3 DNA. The D gene is left open where the match is weak. Clone size is not always given. Where it is, it says once, few, many or a class for expanded clones.

J: TRBJ1-2
size: .
V: TRBV7-6
D: TRBD1
CDR3: CASSSGGPYGYTF
DNA: TGTGCCAGCAGCTCAGGGGGCCCCTATGGCTACACCTTC

J: TRBJ1-2
size: .
V: TRBV7-9
D: .
CDR3: CASTTTGANYGYTF
DNA: TGTGCCAGCACCACGACAGGAGCTAACTATGGCTACACCTTC

J: TRBJ1-1
size: .
V: TRBV5-5
D: .
CDR3: CASSSTTTPGYDEAFF
DNA: TGTGCCAGCAGCAGCACCACGACACCAGGGTATGATGAAGCTTTCTTT

J: TRBJ1-2
size: .
V: TRBV5-6
D: .
CDR3: CASNSGRTYNYGYTF
DNA: TGTGCCAGCAACTCTGGGCGGACTTATAACTATGGCTACACCTTC

J: TRBJ2-1
size: .
V: TRBV2
D: TRBD2
CDR3: CASSPTGLAGGISYNEQFF
DNA: TGTGCCAGCTCCCCCACGGGACTAGCGGGGGGGATCTCCTACAATGAGCAGTTCTTC

J: TRBJ1-2
size: .
V: TRBV6-1
D: TRBD1
CDR3: CASSEPGQGFNRYGYTF
DNA: TGTGCCAGCAGCGAACCGGGACAGGGCTTTAATCGCTATGGCTACACCTTC

J: TRBJ2-7
size: .
V: TRBV10-2
D: .
CDR3: CASSYTTGGAYEQYF
DNA: TGCGCCAGCAGTTATACTACGGGGGGCGCCTACGAGCAGTACTTC

J: TRBJ1-4
size: .
V: TRBV12-3/TRBV12-4
D: .
CDR3: CASSGAGREKLFF
DNA: TGTGCCAGCAGTGGAGCAGGGCGCGAAAAACTGTTTTTT

J: TRBJ2-7
size: once
V: TRBV11-3
D: TRBD1
CDR3: CASRRGTGSSYEQYF
DNA: TGTGCCAGCAGGAGGGGGACAGGGAGCTCCTACGAGCAGTACTTC

J: TRBJ1-6
size: .
V: TRBV9
D: .
CDR3: CASSSRGGNNSPLHF
DNA: TGTGCCAGCAGCTCTCGTGGAGGGAATAATTCACCCCTCCACTTT

J: TRBJ2-7
size: .
V: TRBV11-3
D: .
CDR3: CASSLGTGLYEQYF
DNA: TGTGCCAGCAGCTTAGGGACGGGACTTTACGAGCAGTACTTC

J: TRBJ1-6
size: .
V: TRBV6-4
D: .
CDR3: CASSEQQGAISPLHF
DNA: TGTGCCAGCAGTGAACAACAGGGAGCAATTTCGCCCCTCCACTTT

J: TRBJ1-3
size: .
V: TRBV28
D: .
CDR3: CASSRTGTGNTIYF
DNA: TGTGCCAGCAGTCGAACAGGCACCGGAAACACCATATATTTT

J: TRBJ1-3
size: .
V: TRBV6-5
D: .
CDR3: CASSYSGAGSDTIYF
DNA: TGTGCCAGCAGTTACTCGGGGGCAGGGTCGGACACCATATATTTT